This entry is about one T cell receptor beta chain. Its antigen is not identified. The data belong to a study of persistence of HIV-infected CD4 T cells. Study conclusions and caveats: TCRbeta richness was lower in CMV- and Gag-responding cells than in anti-CD3/anti-CD28-responding cells. Degenerate expanded CDR3beta sequences were enriched among CMV- and Gag-responding cells. Rare CMV-responding cells carrying HIV-1 proviruses were not analyzed separately for TCR. Proviral oligoclonality tracked with TCR oligoclonality within the same sorted cells.

Sequencing used immunoSEQ version 4 in survey mode. The table came from immunoSEQ multiplex PCR; TCRdb's copy has only in-frame clones and leaves some out. The sample includes 35,000 to 40,000 clones, 80% seen only once; the top ten take around 1.5%. Lysates of CMV-infected fibroblasts at 10 ug/mL stimulated these cells. Sorted nonresponding memory CD4+ T cells were CD40L-negative, CD69-negative, CD45RO-high. The input for sequencing was CD4+ T cells sorted from PBMCs after approximately 18-hour stimulation, taken from a patient who received antiretroviral therapy. The sequence was obtained from an adult man with HIV who was CMV-seropositive.

CDR3 sequence reads: CASSSKTESSWSGNTIYF. The CDR3, as DNA: TGTGCCAGCAGTTCGAAGACAGAATCTTCATGGTCTGGAAACACCATATATTTT. The rearrangement uses TRBV28 and TRBJ1-3; a possible D gene is TRBD1 (5 bases). The CDR3 contains 18 residues. V was pared by 4 bases and J by 1 base, with 20 bases between. The germline CDR1 and CDR2 sequences are MDHEN and SYDVKM. Together with reference TRBV28 and TRBJ1-3, the CDR3 gives the full variable domain: DVKVTQSSRYLVKRTGEKVFLECVQDMDHENMFWYRQDPGLGLRLIYFSYDVKMKEKGDIPEGYSVSREKKERFSLILESASTNQTSMYLCASSSKTESSWSGNTIYFGEGSWLTVV.